Below, 4 T cell receptor beta chains from the same sample are listed, as sequenced in a study of blood T cells in healthy people across ages. A second PCR of 7 to 11 cycles used a sample-barcoded 5' primer and a J-beta primer mix. Each CDR3 protein is one row after TCRdb ran MiXCR on the 5' RACE reads. The table includes about 1.7 million distinct CDR3 sequences, 28% detected once. The sequencing sample was made of blood. These receptors all stem from a woman between 25 and 40 years old in good health.

This clonotype has a count of ten or more. J is TRBJ2-1 and V is TRBV7-2; D is possibly TRBD1 or TRBD2 (5 bases each). V was shortened by 5 bases and J by 8 bases, with 16 bases between the two germline ends. CDR1 is SGHTA, CDR2 FQGNSA, per germline. This CDR3 region has 14 residues. The CDR3 protein is CASSVGPAGHEQFF. The DNA of the CDR3 is TGTGCCAGCAGCGTGGGACCAGCAGGCCATGAGCAGTTCTTC.

The CDR3 nucleotides are TGTGCCAGCAGTTATACCAGGCTCAGGGGACCCTACGAGCAGTACTTC. It translates to CASSYTRLRGPYEQYF. The chain employs TRBV6-5 and TRBJ2-7; TRBD1 might be the D (6 bases). This CDR3 region has 16 residues. Trimming removed 3 bases from V and 2 bases from J, with 17 bases in between. Germline CDR1 and CDR2: MNHEY and SVGAGI.

This clonotype showed up just a few times. The rearrangement joins TRBV28 to TRBJ1-2; a weak D match, TRBD1 (5 bases). The germline CDR1 and CDR2 sequences are MDHEN and SYDVKM. CDR3 length: 14 amino acids. V was clipped by 5 bases and J by 10 bases, with 20 bases between them. Here the CDR3 reads CASSPRSGLGPYTF. In DNA form, the CDR3 reads TGTGCCAGCAGTCCCCGATCAGGGTTGGGCCCCTACACCTTC.

This clonotype was seen only a few times. J is TRBJ2-7 and V is TRBV20-1, with D unresolved. Germline CDR1 reads DFQATT; CDR2 reads SNEGSKA (reference sequence). The CDR3 runs 13 residues. V gave up 3 bases and J gave up 2 bases, with 11 bases separating them. This chain's CDR3 is CSARDAYTYEQYF. The CDR3 nucleotides are TGCAGTGCTAGGGACGCCTACACCTACGAGCAGTACTTC.